This T cell receptor (beta chain) was captured by sequencing in a study of post-analysis software for immune sequencing data. Turning to the study itself: Progressive-relapsing, secondary progressive and relapsing-remitting multiple sclerosis were among the disease courses included.

Germline V gene lookup returns CDR1 MGHRA and CDR2 YSYEKL. Trimming removed 2 bases at V and 4 bases at J, with 18 bases between. There are 17 residues in the CDR3. Concerning this clonotype: Its specificity is not known.

Prepared libraries of TCR beta cDNA carried unique molecular identifiers. A population of about 0.85 to 11 million T cells gave rise to about half a million cDNA molecules. TCRdb reprocessed the PCR reads via MiXCR and lists one record per CDR3 protein. The sample includes about 400,000 distinct CDR3 sequences, roughly 35% of them seen just once. The study's findings and limits: Normalized Chao1 diversity in multiple sclerosis patients fell significantly below that of controls. About 5 TRBV segments were significantly more frequent in patients than in controls. TRBV5-6, TRBV5-1 and TRBV20-1 were among these segments. F measure showed strong co-clustering of same-batch samples.

This TCR derives from a girl aged 10 to 17 with multiple sclerosis. This chain connects TRBV4-1 to TRBJ2-1; D is possibly TRBD1 (6 bases). Sequenced sample: blood. The CDR3: CASSQNWGRGQYNEQFF. The CDR3 DNA follows: TGCGCCAGCAGCCAAAACTGGGGCAGGGGACAATACAATGAGCAGTTCTTC.